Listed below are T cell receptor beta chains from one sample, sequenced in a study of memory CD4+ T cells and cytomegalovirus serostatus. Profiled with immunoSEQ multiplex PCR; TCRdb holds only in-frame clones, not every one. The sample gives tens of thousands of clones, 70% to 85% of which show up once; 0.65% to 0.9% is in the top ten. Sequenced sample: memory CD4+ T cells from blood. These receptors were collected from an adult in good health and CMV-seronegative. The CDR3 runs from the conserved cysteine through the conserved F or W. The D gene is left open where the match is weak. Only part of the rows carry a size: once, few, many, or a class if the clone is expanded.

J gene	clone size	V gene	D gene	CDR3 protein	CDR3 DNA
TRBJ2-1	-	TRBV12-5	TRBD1	CASGLPDRGIYGTNEQFF	TGTGCTAGTGGTTTACCGGACAGGGGAATTTATGGGACCAATGAGCAGTTCTTC
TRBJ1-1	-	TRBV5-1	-	CASSLGLNTEAFF	TGCGCCAGCAGCTTGGGACTGAACACTGAAGCTTTCTTT
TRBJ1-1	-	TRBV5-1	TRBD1	CASSVGQGAAFF	TGCGCCAGCAGCGTCGGACAGGGGGCAGCTTTCTTT
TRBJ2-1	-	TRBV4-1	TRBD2	CASSQVDMGLAGLNEQFF	TGCGCCAGCAGCCAAGTAGATATGGGACTAGCGGGGCTCAATGAGCAGTTCTTC
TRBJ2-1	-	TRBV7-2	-	CASSLKYTRLVLRNEQFF	TGTGCCAGCAGCTTGAAATATACTAGGCTGGTTTTGAGGAATGAGCAGTTCTTC
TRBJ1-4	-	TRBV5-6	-	CASSLAERNEKLFF	TGTGCCAGCAGCTTGGCTGAGAGGAATGAAAAACTGTTTTTT
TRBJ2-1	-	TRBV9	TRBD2	CASSVGPSGRYNEQFF	TGTGCCAGCAGCGTAGGGCCTAGCGGACGATACAATGAGCAGTTCTTC
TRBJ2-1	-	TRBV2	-	CASAYNEQFF	TGTGCCAGTGCCTACAATGAGCAGTTCTTC
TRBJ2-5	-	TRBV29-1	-	CSVEQAGRRTQYF	TGCAGCGTTGAACAAGCAGGGCGGCGTACCCAGTACTTC
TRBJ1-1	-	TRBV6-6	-	CASTEGLKTEAFF	TGTGCCAGCACGGAGGGGTTAAAGACCGAAGCTTTCTTT
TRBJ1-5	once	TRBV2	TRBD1	CASSVERDSYQPQHF	TGTGCCAGCAGTGTGGAACGGGACAGCTACCAGCCCCAGCATTTT
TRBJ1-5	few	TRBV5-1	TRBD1	CASSPGQGKQPQHF	TGCGCCAGCAGCCCTGGACAGGGTAAACAGCCCCAGCATTTT
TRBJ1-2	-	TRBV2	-	CASNIYIGNGYTF	TGTGCCAGCAATATCTACATAGGAAATGGCTACACCTTC
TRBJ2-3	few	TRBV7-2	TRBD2	CASSFRGGPSDTQYF	TGTGCCAGCAGCTTTCGGGGGGGCCCCTCAGATACGCAGTATTTT
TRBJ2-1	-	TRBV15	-	CATSRDRLGNEQFF	TGTGCCACCAGCAGAGACAGGCTCGGGAATGAGCAGTTCTTC
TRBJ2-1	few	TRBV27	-	CASKRSTSNEQFF	TGTGCCAGCAAACGGAGTACGAGCAATGAGCAGTTCTTC
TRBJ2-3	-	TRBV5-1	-	CASSLRGEGTDTQYF	TGCGCCAGCAGCTTGAGGGGAGAAGGCACAGATACGCAGTATTTT
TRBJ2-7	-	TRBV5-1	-	CASSLSIAGSSYEQYF	TGCGCCAGCAGCTTGAGTATCGCTGGAAGCTCCTACGAGCAGTACTTC
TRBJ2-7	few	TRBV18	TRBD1	CASSRGQSYEQYF	TGTGCCAGCTCACGGGGACAGTCCTACGAGCAGTACTTC
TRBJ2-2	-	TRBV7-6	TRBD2	CASSQGGGTGELFF	TGTGCCAGCAGCCAAGGCGGGGGCACCGGGGAGCTGTTTTTT
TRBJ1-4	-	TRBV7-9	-	CASGGEKLFF	TGTGCCAGCGGGGGTGAAAAACTGTTTTTT
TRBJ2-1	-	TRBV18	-	CASSPGGGRDEQFF	TGTGCCAGCTCACCCGGTGGGGGTCGGGATGAGCAGTTCTTC
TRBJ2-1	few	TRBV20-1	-	CSARDNHEQFF	TGCAGTGCTAGAGATAACCATGAGCAGTTCTTC
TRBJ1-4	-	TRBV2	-	CASSEDRKLFF	TGTGCCAGCAGTGAAGATCGAAAACTGTTTTTT
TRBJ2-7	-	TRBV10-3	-	CAISESPGMGTSYEQYF	TGTGCCATCAGTGAGTCGCCTGGAATGGGCACCTCCTACGAGCAGTACTTC
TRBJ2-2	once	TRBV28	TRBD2	CASRRSGSRDTGELFF	TGTGCCAGCAGACGAAGCGGGAGTCGAGACACCGGGGAGCTGTTTTTT
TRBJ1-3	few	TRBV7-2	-	CASSSLPGWSGNTIYF	TGTGCCAGCAGCTCGCTACCAGGGTGGTCTGGAAACACCATATATTTT
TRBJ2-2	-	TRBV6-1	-	CASSRQYVTGELFF	TGTGCCAGCAGTCGGCAGTATGTGACCGGGGAGCTGTTTTTT
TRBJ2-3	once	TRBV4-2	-	CASSQGGLNTDTQYF	TGTGCCAGCAGCCAAGGCGGGTTAAACACAGATACGCAGTATTTT
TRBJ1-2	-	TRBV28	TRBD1	CASTPGQTYGYTF	TGTGCCAGCACCCCGGGACAGACCTATGGCTACACCTTC
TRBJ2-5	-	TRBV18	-	CASSPGATKETQYF	TGTGCCAGCTCCCCGGGGGCCACCAAAGAGACCCAGTACTTC
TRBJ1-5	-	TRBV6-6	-	CASSYSTVQPQHF	TGTGCCAGCAGTTACTCGACAGTTCAGCCCCAGCATTTT
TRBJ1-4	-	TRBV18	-	CASSVDRTPNEKLFF	TGTGCCAGCTCAGTGGACCGGACCCCTAATGAAAAACTGTTTTTT
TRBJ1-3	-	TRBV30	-	CAWTPAGNTIYF	TGTGCCTGGACTCCGGCTGGAAACACCATATATTTT
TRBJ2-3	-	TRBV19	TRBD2	CASSRPQPTGRTSGRSDTQYF	TGTGCCAGTAGTAGACCCCAACCGACAGGACGGACTAGCGGGAGGTCAGATACGCAGTATTTT
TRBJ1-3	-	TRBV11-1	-	CASSSTGGGSGNTIYF	TGTGCCAGCAGCTCTACTGGAGGCGGCTCTGGAAACACCATATATTTT
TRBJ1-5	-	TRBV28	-	CASSLWTGSYNQPQHF	TGTGCCAGCAGTTTATGGACAGGCTCCTACAATCAGCCCCAGCATTTT
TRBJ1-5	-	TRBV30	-	CAWSGGRDQPQHF	TGTGCCTGGAGCGGAGGACGGGATCAGCCCCAGCATTTT
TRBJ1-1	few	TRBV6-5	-	CASSRRDGGRHEAFF	TGTGCCAGCAGTCGCCGGGACGGGGGCAGGCACGAAGCTTTCTTT
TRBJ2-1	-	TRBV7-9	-	CASSLREGVGEQFF	TGTGCCAGCAGCTTACGTGAGGGGGTTGGTGAGCAGTTCTTC
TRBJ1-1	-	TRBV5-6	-	CASSFTGSPEAFF	TGTGCCAGCAGTTTCACAGGGTCCCCTGAAGCTTTCTTT
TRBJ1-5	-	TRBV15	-	CATRGGNQPQHF	TGTGCCACCAGAGGTGGCAATCAGCCCCAGCATTTT
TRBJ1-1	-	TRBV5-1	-	CASSLFGRNTEAFF	TGCGCCAGCAGCTTGTTTGGAAGGAACACTGAAGCTTTCTTT
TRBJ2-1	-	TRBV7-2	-	CASSLGGSTKNEQFF	TGTGCCAGCAGCTTGGGGGGCTCTACGAAAAATGAGCAGTTCTTC
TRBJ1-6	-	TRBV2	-	CASIGNFNSPLHF	TGTGCCAGCATCGGTAATTTTAATTCACCCCTCCACTTT
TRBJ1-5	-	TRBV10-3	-	CAISADRNSNQPQHF	TGTGCCATCAGTGCCGACAGGAATAGCAATCAGCCCCAGCATTTT
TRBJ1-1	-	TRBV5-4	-	CASSLAGGGKLNTEAFF	TGTGCCAGCAGCTTGGCCGGGGGTGGGAAGTTAAACACTGAAGCTTTCTTT
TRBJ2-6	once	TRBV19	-	CASNMEGYHSSGANVLTF	TGTGCCAGTAATATGGAGGGATATCACTCCTCTGGGGCCAACGTCCTGACTTTC
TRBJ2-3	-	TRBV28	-	CASRSLGGGTDTQYF	TGTGCCAGCAGGAGTTTAGGGGGAGGTACAGATACGCAGTATTTT
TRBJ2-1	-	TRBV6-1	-	CASSERAALENEQFF	TGTGCCAGCAGTGAACGGGCAGCCCTGGAAAATGAGCAGTTCTTC
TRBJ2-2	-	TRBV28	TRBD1	CASSKPPGGMSTGELFF	TGTGCCAGCAGCAAGCCCCCAGGGGGCATGAGCACCGGGGAGCTGTTTTTT
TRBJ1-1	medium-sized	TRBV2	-	CARAEGGNTEAFF	TGTGCCAGGGCGGAGGGGGGAAACACTGAAGCTTTCTTT
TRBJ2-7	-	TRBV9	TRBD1	CASSVDRGEQYF	TGTGCCAGCAGCGTAGACAGGGGAGAGCAGTACTTC
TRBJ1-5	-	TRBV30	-	CAWTRNSNQPQHF	TGTGCCTGGACCCGGAATTCCAATCAGCCCCAGCATTTT
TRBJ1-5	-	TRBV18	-	CASSQRQLDQPQHF	TGTGCCAGCTCACAAAGACAGCTTGATCAGCCCCAGCATTTT
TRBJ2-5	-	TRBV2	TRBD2	CASSPLTSGGAETQYF	TGTGCCAGCAGTCCCCTGACTAGCGGGGGGGCAGAGACCCAGTACTTC
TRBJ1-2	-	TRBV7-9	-	CASTRGGGTYGYTF	TGTGCCAGCACTCGGGGAGGGGGAACCTATGGCTACACCTTC
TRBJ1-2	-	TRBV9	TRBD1	CASSVGTGGSYGYTF	TGTGCCAGCAGCGTAGGGACAGGGGGGAGCTATGGCTACACCTTC
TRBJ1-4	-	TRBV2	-	CASKGSPNEKLFF	TGTGCCAGCAAGGGCAGCCCTAATGAAAAACTGTTTTTT